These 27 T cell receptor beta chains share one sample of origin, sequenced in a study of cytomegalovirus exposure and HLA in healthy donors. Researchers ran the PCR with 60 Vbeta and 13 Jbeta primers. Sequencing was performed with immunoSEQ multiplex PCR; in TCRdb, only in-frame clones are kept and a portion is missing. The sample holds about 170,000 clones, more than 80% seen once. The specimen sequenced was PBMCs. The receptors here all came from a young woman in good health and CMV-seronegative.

The chain's CDR3 is CASSPALAGNTDTQYF. The CDR3 coding sequence is TGTGCCAGCTCACCGGCACTAGCGGGAAACACAGATACGCAGTATTTT. V gene TRBV18 combines with J gene TRBJ2-3, with 10 bases fitting TRBD2. The CDR3 sequence is 16 residues long. Germline CDR1 KGHSH, CDR2 LQKENI. V lost 3 bases and J lost 2; bases outside the gene matches: 5.

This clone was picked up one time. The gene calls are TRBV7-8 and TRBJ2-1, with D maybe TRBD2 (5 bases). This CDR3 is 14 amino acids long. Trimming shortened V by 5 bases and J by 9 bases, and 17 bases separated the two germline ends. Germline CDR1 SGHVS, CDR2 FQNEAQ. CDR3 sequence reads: CASSALRGTGEQFF. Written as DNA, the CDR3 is TGTGCCAGCAGCGCCCTCCGGGGAACCGGTGAGCAGTTCTTC.

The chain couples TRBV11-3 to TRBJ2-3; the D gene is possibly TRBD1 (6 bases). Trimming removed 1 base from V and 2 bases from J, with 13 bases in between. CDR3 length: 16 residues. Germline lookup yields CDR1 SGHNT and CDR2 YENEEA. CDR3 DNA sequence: TGTGCCAGCAGCTTAGGCGGACAGTTCGACACAGATACGCAGTATTTT. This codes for CASSLGGQFDTDTQYF.

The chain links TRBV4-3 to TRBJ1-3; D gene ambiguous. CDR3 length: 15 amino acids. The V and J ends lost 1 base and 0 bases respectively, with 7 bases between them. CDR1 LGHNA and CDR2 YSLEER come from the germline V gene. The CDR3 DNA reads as TGCGCCAGCAGCCAAGGGCGGAACTCTGGAAACACCATATATTTT. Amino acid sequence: CASSQGRNSGNTIYF.

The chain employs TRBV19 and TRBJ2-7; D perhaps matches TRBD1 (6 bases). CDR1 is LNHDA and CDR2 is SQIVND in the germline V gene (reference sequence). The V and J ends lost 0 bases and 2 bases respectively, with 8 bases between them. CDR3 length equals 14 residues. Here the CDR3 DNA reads TGTGCCAGTAGTATAGAGCACAGGGCCTACGAGCAGTACTTC. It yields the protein CASSIEHRAYEQYF.

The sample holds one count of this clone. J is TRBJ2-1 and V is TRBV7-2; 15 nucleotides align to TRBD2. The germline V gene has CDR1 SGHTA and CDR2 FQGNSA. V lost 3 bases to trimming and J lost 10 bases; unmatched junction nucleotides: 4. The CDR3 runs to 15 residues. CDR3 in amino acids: CASSFGLAGGGEQFF. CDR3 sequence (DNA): TGTGCCAGCAGCTTCGGACTAGCGGGAGGGGGGGAGCAGTTCTTC.

CDR3 region: CASTLGQWAEAFF. The CDR3, as DNA: TGTGCCAGCACCTTAGGACAGTGGGCTGAAGCTTTCTTT. The chain recombines TRBV28 with TRBJ1-1, with D tentatively TRBD1 (6 bases). Deletions cut 7 bases from V and 6 bases from J, with 15 bases between. Germline CDR1 reads MDHEN; CDR2 reads SYDVKM. CDR3 length equals 13 residues. Together with reference TRBV28 and TRBJ1-1, the CDR3 gives the full variable domain: DVKVTQSSRYLVKRTGEKVFLECVQDMDHENMFWYRQDPGLGLRLIYFSYDVKMKEKGDIPEGYSVSREKKERFSLILESASTNQTSMYLCASTLGQWAEAFFGQGTRLTVV.

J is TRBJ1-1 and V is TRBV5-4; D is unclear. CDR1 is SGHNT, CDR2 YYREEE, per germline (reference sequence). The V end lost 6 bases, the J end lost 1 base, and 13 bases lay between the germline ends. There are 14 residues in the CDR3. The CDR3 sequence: CASTRARENTEAFF. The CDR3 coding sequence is TGTGCCAGCACGCGGGCGAGAGAGAACACTGAAGCTTTCTTT.

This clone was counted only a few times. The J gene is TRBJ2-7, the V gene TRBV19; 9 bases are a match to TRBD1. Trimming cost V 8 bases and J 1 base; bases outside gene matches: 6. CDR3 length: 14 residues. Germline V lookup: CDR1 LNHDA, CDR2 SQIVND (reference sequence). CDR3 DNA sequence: TGTGCCAGTCAGAGGACAGGGGAGTCCTACGAGCAGTACTTC. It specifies CASQRTGESYEQYF.

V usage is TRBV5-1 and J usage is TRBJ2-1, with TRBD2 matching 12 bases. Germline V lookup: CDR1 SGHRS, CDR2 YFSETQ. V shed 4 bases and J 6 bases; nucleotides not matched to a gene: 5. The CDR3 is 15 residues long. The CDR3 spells CASSPELAGGNEQFF. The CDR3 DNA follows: TGCGCCAGCAGCCCTGAACTAGCGGGAGGCAATGAGCAGTTCTTC. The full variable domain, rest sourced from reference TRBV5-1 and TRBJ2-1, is KAGVTQTPRYLIKTRGQQVTLSCSPISGHRSVSWYQQTPGQGLQFLFEYFSETQRNKGNFPGRFSGRQFSNSRSEMNVSTLELGDSALYLCASSPELAGGNEQFFGPGTRLTVL.

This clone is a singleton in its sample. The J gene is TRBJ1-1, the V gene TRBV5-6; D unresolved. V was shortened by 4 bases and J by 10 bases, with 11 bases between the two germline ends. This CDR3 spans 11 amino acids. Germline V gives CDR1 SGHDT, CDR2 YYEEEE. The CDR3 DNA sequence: TGTGCCAGCAGCAGCGGGGTCGGAGCTTTCTTT. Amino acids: CASSSGVGAFF.

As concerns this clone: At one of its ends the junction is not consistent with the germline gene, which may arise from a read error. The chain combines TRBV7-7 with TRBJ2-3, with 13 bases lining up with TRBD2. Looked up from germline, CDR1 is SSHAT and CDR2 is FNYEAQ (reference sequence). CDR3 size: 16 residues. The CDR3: CASSQELAGGADTQYF. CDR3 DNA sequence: TGTGCTAGCAGCCAAGAACTAGCGGGAGGGGCGGATACGCAGTATTTT. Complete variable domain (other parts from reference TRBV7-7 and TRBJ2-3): GAGVSQSPRYKVTKRGQDVTLRCDPISSHATLYWYQQALGQGPEFLTYFNYEAQPDKSGLPSDRFSAERPEGSISTLTIQRTEQRDSAMYRCASSQELAGGADTQYFGPGTRLTVL.

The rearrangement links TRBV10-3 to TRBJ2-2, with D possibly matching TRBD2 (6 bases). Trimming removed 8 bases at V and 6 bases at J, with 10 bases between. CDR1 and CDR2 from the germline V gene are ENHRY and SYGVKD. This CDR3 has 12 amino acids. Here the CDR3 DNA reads TGTGCCATCCGCCCGGGGGCCGGGGAGCTGTTTTTT. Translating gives CAIRPGAGELFF.

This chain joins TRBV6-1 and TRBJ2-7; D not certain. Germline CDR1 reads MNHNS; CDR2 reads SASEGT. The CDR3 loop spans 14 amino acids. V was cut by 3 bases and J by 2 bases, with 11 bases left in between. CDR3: CASSDIQVAYEQYF. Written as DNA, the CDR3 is TGTGCCAGCAGTGATATCCAAGTAGCCTACGAGCAGTACTTC.

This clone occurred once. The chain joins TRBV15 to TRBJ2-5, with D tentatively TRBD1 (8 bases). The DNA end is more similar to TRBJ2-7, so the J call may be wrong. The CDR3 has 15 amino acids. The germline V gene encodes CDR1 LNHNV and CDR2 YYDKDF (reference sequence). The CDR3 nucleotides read TGTGCCACCAGCAGCCGAGACAGGGGAGGGCACGAGCAGTACTTC. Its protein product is CATSSRDRGGHEQYF.

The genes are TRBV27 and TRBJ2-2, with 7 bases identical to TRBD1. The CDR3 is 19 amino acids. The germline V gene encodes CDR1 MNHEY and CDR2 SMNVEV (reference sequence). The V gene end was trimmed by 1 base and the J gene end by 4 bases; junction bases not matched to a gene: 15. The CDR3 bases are TGTGCCAGCAGTTTATACGGACCTGGGGCAGGGGGAGTCACCGGGGAGCTGTTTTTT. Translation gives CASSLYGPGAGGVTGELFF.

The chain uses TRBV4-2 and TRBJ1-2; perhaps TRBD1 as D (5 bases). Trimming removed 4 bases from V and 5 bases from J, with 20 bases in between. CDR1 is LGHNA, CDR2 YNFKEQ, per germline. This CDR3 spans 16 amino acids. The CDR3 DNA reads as TGTGCCAGCAGCCCCCATGGGCAAGACGGGGGATATGGCTACACCTTC. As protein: CASSPHGQDGGYGYTF.

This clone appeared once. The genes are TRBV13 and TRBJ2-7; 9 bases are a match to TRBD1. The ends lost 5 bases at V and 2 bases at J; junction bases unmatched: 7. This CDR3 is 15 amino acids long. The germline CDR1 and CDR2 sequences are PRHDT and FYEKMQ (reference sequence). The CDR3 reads CASSGRTGETYEQYF. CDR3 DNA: TGTGCCAGCAGCGGCAGGACAGGGGAGACCTACGAGCAGTACTTC.

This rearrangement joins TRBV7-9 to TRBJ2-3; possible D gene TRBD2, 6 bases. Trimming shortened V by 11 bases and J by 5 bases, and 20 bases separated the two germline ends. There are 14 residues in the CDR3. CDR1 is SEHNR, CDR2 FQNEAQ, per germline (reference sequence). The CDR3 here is CAGLTGDFGDTQYF. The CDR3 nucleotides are TGTGCCGGACTGACTGGGGACTTCGGAGATACGCAGTATTTT.

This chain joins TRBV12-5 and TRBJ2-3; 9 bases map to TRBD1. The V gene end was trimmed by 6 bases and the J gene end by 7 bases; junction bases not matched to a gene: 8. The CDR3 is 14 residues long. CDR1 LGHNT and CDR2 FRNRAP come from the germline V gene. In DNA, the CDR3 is TGTGCTAGTGGCACCGGGACAGGGAATAATACGCAGTATTTT. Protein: CASGTGTGNNTQYF.

The CDR3: CACIWTGQYGYTF. The CDR3, as DNA: TGTGCCTGCATATGGACGGGACAGTATGGCTACACCTTC. The chain combines TRBV30 with TRBJ1-2; the match to TRBD1 covers 7 bases. Trimming removed 6 bases from V and 5 bases from J; junction bases left unmatched: 9. Germline V gene data show CDR1 as GTSNPN and CDR2 as SVGIG (reference sequence). The CDR3 extends over 13 amino acids.

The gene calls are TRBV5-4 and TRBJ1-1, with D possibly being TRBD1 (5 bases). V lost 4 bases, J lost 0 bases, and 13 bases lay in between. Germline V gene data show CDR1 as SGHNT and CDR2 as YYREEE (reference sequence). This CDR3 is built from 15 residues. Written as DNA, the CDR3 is TGTGCCAGCAGCCCGGGGGGACCGATGAACACTGAAGCTTTCTTT. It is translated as CASSPGGPMNTEAFF.

In nucleotides, the CDR3 is TGTGCCAGCAGCTTAGTAGGACTAGCGGGAAGGTTTGGTACCAATGAGCAGTTCTTC. Its translation is CASSLVGLAGRFGTNEQFF. J is TRBJ2-1 and V is TRBV7-9; 12 nucleotides line up with TRBD2. Germline assignment: CDR1 SEHNR and CDR2 FQNEAQ (reference sequence). The length of the CDR3 is 19 residues. The junction had 13 bases not matched to a gene; V was cut back by 1 base and J by 6 bases. The whole variable domain, filled in from reference TRBV7-9 and TRBJ2-1, reads DTGVSQNPRHKITKRGQNVTFRCDPISEHNRLYWYRQTLGQGPEFLTYFQNEAQLEKSRLLSDRFSAERPKGSFSTLEIQRTEQGDSAMYLCASSLVGLAGRFGTNEQFFGPGTRLTVL.

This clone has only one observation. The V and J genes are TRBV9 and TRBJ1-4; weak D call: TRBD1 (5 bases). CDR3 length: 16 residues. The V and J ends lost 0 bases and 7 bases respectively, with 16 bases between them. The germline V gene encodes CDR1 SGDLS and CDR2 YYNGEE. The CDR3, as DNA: TGTGCCAGCAGCGTAGGGGGGGGAGGTCGTGTTGAAAAACTGTTTTTT. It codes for CASSVGGGGRVEKLFF.

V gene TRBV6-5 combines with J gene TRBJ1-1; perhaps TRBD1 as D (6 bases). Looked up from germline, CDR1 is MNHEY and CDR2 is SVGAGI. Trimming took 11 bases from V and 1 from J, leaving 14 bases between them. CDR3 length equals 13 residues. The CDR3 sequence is CAARTAGNTEAFF. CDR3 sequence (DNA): TGTGCCGCCAGGACAGCCGGGAACACTGAAGCTTTCTTT.

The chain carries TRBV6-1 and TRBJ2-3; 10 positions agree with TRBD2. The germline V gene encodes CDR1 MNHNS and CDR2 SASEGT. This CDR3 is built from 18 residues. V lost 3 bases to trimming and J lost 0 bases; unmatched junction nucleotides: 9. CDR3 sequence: CASSDPYSGRVSTDTQYF. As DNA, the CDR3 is TGTGCCAGCAGTGACCCCTACAGCGGGAGGGTCAGCACAGATACGCAGTATTTT.

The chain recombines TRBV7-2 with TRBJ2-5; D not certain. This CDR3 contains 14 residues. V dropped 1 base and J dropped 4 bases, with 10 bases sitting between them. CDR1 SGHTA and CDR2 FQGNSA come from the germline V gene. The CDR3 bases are TGTGCCAGCAGCTTAGTGAGGATTTCAGAGACCCAGTACTTC. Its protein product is CASSLVRISETQYF.